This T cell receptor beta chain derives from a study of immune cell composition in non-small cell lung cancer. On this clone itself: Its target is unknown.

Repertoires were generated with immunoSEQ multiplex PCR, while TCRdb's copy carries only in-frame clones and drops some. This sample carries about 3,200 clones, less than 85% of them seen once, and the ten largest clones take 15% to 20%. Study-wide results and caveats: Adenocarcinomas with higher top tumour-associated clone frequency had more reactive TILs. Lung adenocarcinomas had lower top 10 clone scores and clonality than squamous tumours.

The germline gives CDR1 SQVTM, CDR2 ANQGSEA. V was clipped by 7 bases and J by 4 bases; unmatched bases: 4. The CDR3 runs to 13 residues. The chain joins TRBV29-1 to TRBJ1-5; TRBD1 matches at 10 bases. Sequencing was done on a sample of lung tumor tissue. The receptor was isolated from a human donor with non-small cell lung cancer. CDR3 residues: CSAADRGNQPQHF. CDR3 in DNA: TGCAGCGCCGCGGACAGGGGGAATCAGCCCCAGCATTTT.